This T cell receptor beta chain originates from a study of blood T cell repertoires in COVID-19. Germline assignment: CDR1 MNHEY and CDR2 SVGAGI. This CDR3 comprises 15 residues. Trimming took off 4 bases at V and 0 bases at J, with 10 bases between the two ends. Method: immunoSEQ multiplex PCR; TCRdb's copy keeps in-frame clones and lacks some. The sample includes just under 350,000 clones, about 90% of them seen just once. Specimen: peripheral blood. This clonotype was obtained from a woman in her 70s with COVID-19, enrolled during active disease. The V and J genes are TRBV6-5 and TRBJ1-5; no clear D gene. This chain's CDR3 is CASSLAGLSNQPQHF. The CDR3 bases are TGTGCCAGCAGTTTAGCCGGACTTAGCAATCAGCCCCAGCATTTT.